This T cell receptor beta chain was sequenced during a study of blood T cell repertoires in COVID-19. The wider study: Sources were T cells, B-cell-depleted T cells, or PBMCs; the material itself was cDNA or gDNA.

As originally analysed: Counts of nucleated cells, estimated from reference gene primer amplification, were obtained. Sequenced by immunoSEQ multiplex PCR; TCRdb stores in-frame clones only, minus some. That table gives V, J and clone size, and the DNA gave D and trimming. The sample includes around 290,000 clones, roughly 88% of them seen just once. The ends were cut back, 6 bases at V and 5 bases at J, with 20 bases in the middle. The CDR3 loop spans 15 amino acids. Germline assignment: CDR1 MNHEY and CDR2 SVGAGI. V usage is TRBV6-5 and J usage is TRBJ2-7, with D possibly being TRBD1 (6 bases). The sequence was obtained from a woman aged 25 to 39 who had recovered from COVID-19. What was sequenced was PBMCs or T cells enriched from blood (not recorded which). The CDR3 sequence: CASRLRPGTSNEQYF. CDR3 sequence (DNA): TGTGCCAGCAGACTCCGGCCCGGGACATCTAACGAGCAGTACTTC.